This TCR beta chain was found in a study of shared clonotypes between healthy human individuals. Across the study: Three plates each covered CD4 naive and memory; CD8 naive two, CD8 memory one.

Under the authors' procedure: Junction-only sequences produced by ImmunoSEQ had no quality scores, so filtering differed. Sequencing was performed with immunoSEQ multiplex PCR; in TCRdb, only in-frame clones are kept and a portion is missing. For V, J and clone size, that table is used; D and trimming come from the DNA. The sample shows 2 million to 2.5 million clones, approximately 94% of them seen only once. As concerns this clone: Its antigen is unknown. Other DNA variants within this sample encode the same CDR3.

Study-level points and caveats: Donor scarcity curtailed the genetic and exposure-history diversity represented herein. Naive CD4 clonotypes were shared across a few donors at roughly 5%.

The length of the CDR3 is 15 residues. The germline gives CDR1 MDHEN, CDR2 SYDVKM. Trimming cost V 6 bases and J 4 bases; bases outside gene matches: 9. Sequencing was carried out using naive CD4+ T cells sorted from blood. Subset reported: CD45RA+ positively selected. The receptor was derived from a man between 18 and 35 years old in good health. The rearrangement links TRBV28 to TRBJ1-5; 7 bases map to TRBD1. CDR3 sequence: CASSRTGASNQPQHF. The CDR3 DNA reads as TGTGCCAGCAGCCGTACAGGGGCCTCAAATCAGCCCCAGCATTTT.